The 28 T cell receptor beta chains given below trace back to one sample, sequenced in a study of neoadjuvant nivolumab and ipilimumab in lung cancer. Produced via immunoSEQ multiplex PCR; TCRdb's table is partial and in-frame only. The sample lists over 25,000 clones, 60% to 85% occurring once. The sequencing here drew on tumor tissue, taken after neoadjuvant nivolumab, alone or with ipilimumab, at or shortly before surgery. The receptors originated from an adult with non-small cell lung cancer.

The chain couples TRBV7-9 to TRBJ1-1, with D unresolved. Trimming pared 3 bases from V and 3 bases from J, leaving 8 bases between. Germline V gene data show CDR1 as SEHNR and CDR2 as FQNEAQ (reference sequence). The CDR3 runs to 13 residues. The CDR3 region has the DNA TGTGCCAGCAGCTTCGTGGGAGACACTGAAGCTTTCTTT. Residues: CASSFVGDTEAFF.

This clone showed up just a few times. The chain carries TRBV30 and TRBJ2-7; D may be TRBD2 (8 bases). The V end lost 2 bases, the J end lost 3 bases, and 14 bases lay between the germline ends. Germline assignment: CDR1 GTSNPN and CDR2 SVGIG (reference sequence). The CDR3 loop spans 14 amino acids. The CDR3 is CAWSHRGLGYEQYF. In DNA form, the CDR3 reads TGTGCCTGGAGTCACAGGGGACTAGGCTACGAGCAGTACTTC.

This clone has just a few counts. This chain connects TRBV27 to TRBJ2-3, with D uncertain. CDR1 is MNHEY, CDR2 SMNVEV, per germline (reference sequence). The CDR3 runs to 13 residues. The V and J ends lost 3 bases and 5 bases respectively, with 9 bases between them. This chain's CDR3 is CASSLTFKDTQYF. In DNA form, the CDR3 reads TGTGCCAGCAGTTTGACGTTCAAAGATACGCAGTATTTT.

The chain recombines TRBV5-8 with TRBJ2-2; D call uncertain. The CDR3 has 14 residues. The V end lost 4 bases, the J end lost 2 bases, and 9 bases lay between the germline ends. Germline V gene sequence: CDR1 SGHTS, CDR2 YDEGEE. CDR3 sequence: CASSPWVNTGELFF. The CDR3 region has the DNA TGTGCCAGCAGCCCGTGGGTTAACACCGGGGAGCTGTTTTTT.

CDR3 residues: CASSNSDSNQPQHF. The CDR3 DNA sequence: TGTGCCAGCAGCAATAGCGATAGCAATCAGCCCCAGCATTTT. V gene TRBV6-6 combines with J gene TRBJ1-5; no definite D call. Deletions cut 6 bases from V and 0 bases from J, with 9 bases between. CDR1 and CDR2 (germline): MNHNY, SVGAGI (reference sequence). The CDR3 is 14 residues long.

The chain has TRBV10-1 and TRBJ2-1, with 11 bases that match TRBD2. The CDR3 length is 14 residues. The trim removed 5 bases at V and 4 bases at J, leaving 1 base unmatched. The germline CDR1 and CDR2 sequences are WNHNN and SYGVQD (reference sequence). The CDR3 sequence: CASSTSGGYNEQFF. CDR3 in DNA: TGCGCCAGCAGTACTAGCGGGGGTTACAATGAGCAGTTCTTC.

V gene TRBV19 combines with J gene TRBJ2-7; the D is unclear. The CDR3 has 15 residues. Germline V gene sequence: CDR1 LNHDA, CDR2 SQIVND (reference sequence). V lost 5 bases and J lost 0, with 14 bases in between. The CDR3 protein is CASSWSGADSYEQYF. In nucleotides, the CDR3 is TGTGCCAGTAGTTGGTCGGGTGCAGACTCCTACGAGCAGTACTTC.

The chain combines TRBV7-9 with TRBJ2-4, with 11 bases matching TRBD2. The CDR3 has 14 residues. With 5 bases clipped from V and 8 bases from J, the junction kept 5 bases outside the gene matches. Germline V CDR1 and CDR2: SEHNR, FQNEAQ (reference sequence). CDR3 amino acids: CASSGLAGGYIQYF. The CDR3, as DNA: TGTGCCAGCAGCGGTCTAGCGGGGGGTTACATTCAGTACTTC.

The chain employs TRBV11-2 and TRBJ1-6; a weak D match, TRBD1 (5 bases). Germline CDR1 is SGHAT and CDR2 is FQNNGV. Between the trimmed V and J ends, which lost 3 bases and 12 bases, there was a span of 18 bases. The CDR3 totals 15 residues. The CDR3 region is CASSFVMGGRVPLHF. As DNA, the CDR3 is TGTGCCAGCAGCTTCGTAATGGGGGGAAGGGTACCCCTCCACTTT.

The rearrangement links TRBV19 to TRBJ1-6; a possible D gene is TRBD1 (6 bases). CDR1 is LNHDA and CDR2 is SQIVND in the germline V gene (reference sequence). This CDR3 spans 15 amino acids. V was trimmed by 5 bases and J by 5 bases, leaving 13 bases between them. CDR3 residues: CASSAGQNNNSPLHF. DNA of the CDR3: TGTGCCAGTAGTGCCGGACAGAATAATAATTCACCCCTCCACTTT.

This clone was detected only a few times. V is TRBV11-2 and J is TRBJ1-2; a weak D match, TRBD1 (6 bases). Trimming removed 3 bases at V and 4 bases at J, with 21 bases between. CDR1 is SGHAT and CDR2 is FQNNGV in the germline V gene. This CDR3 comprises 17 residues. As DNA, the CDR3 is TGTGCCAGCAGCTTCAACCGGGACACCGGGGATCTCTATGGCTACACCTTC. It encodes CASSFNRDTGDLYGYTF.

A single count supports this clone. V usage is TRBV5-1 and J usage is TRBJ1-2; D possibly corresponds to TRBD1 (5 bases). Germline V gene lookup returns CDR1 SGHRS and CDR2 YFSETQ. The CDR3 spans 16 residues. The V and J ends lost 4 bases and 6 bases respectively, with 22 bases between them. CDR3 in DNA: TGCGCCAGCAGCAAGGGAGATGGGGGTCGGGGCCATGGCTACACCTTC. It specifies CASSKGDGGRGHGYTF.

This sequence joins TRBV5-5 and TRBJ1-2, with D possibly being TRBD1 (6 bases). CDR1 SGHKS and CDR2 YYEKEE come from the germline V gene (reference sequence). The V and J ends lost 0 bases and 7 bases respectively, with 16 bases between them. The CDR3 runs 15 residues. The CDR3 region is CASSLGLGALGGYTF. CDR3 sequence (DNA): TGTGCCAGCAGCTTGGGTTTGGGGGCTCTCGGTGGCTACACCTTC.

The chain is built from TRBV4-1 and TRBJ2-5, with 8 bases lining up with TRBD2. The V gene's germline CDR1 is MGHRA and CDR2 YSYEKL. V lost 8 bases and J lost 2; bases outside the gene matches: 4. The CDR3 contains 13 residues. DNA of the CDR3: TGCGCCAGCGCGCGGGGGGATCAAGAGACCCAGTACTTC. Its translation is CASARGDQETQYF.

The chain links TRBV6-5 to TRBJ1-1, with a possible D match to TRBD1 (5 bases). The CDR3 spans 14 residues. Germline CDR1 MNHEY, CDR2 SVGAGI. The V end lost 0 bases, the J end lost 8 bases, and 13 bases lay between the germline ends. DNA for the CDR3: TGTGCCAGCAGTTACTCTTCTAAAGGGACGGAAGCTTTCTTT. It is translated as CASSYSSKGTEAFF.

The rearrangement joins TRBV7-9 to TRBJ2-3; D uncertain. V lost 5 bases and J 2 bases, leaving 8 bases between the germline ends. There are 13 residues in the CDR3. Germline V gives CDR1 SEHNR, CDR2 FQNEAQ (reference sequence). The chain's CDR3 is CASSPRTTDTQYF. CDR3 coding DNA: TGTGCCAGCAGCCCCCGGACCACAGATACGCAGTATTTT.

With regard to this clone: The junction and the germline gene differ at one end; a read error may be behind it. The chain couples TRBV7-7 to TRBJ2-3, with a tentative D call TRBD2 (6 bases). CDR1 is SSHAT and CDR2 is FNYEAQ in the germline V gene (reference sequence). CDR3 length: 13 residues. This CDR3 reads CASSLDGGDTQYF. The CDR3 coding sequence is TGTGCTAGCAGCCTTGACGGGGGAGATACGCAGTATTTT.

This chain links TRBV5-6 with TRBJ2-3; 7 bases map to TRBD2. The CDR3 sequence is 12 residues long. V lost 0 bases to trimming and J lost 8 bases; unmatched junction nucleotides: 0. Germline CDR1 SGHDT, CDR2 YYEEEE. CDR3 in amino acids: CASSLGGGTQYF. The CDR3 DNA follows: TGTGCCAGCAGCTTGGGCGGGGGTACGCAGTATTTT.

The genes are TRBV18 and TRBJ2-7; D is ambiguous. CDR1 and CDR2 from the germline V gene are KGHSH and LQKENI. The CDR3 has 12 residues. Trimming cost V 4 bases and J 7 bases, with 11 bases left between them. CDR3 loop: CASSLPLGEQYF. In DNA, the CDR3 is TGTGCCAGCTCACTTCCCCTGGGGGAGCAGTACTTC.

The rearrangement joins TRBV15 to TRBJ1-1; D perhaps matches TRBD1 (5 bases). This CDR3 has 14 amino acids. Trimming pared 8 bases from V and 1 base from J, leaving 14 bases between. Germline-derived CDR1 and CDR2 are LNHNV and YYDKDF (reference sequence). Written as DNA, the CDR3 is TGTGCCACCCCCCTTCGCGGGGGGAACACTGAAGCTTTCTTT. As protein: CATPLRGGNTEAFF.

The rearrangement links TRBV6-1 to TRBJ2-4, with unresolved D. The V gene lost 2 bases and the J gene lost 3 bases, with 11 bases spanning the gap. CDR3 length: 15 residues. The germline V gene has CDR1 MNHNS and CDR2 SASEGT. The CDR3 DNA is TGTGCCAGCAGTGAAATGACGAGCTTCAAAAACATTCAGTACTTC. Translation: CASSEMTSFKNIQYF.

This chain's CDR3 is CASSESQGLTEAFF. CDR3 in DNA: TGTGCCAGCAGTGAATCCCAGGGCTTGACTGAAGCTTTCTTT. The chain is built from TRBV2 and TRBJ1-1; a possible D gene is TRBD1 (5 bases). V gave up 2 bases and J gave up 5 bases, with 12 bases separating them. Per the germline V gene, CDR1 is SNHLY and CDR2 is FYNNEI. The CDR3 extends over 14 amino acids. The entire variable domain, with the rest obtained from reference TRBV2 and TRBJ1-1, is as follows: EPEVTQTPSHQVTQMGQEVILRCVPISNHLYFYWYRQILGQKVEFLVSFYNNEISEKSEIFDDQFSVERPDGSNFTLKIRSTKLEDSAMYFCASSESQGLTEAFFGQGTRLTVV.

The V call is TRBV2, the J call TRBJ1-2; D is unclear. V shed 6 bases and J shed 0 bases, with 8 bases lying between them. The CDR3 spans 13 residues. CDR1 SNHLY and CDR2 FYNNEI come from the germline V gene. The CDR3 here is CASSPDSNYGYTF. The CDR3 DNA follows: TGTGCCAGCAGCCCGGACTCTAACTATGGCTACACCTTC.

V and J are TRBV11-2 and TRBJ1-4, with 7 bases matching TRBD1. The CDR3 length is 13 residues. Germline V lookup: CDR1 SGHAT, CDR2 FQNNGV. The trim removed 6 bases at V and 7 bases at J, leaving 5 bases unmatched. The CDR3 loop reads CASREGAGEKLFF. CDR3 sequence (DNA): TGTGCCAGCAGAGAGGGGGCTGGTGAAAAACTGTTTTTT. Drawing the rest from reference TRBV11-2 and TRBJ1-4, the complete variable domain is EAGVAQSPRYKIIEKRQSVAFWCNPISGHATLYWYQQILGQGPKLLIQFQNNGVVDDSQLPKDRFSAERLKGVDSTLKIQPAKLEDSAVYLCASREGAGEKLFFGSGTQLSVL.

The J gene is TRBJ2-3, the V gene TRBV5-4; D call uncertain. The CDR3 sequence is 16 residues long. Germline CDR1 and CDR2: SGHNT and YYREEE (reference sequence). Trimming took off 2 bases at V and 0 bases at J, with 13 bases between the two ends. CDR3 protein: CASSLAKLGSTDTQYF. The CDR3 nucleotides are TGTGCCAGCAGCTTAGCTAAGCTAGGTAGCACAGATACGCAGTATTTT.

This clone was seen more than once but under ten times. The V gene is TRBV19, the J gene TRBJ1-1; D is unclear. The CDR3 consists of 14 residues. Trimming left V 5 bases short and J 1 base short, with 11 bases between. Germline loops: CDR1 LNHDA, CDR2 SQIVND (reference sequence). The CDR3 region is CASSPASKNTEAFF. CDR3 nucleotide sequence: TGTGCCAGTAGTCCTGCCTCAAAGAACACTGAAGCTTTCTTT.

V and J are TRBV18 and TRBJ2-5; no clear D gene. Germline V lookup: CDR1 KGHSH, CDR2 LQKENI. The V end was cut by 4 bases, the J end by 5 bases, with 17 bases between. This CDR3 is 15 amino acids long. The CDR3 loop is CASSRTNAHGETQYF. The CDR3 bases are TGTGCCAGCTCACGTACGAACGCCCATGGGGAGACCCAGTACTTC.

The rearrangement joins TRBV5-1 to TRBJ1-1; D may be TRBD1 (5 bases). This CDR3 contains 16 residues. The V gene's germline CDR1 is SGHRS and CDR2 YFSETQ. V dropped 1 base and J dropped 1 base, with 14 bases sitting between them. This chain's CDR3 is CASSLSPQGGNTEAFF. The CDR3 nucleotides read TGCGCCAGCAGCTTGAGCCCGCAGGGCGGGAACACTGAAGCTTTCTTT.